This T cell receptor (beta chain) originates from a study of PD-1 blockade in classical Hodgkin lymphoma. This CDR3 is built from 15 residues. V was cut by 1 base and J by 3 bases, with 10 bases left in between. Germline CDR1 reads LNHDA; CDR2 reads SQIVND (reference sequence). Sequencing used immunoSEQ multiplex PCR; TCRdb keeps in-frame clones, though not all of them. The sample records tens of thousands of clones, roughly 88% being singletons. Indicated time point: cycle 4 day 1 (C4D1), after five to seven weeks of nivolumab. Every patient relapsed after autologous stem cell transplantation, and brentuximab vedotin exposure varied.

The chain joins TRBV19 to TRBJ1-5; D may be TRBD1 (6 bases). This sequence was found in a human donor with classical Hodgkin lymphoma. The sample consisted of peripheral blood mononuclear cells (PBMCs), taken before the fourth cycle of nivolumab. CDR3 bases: TGTGCCAGTAGTATAGGAGCGGGGGCCAATCAGCCCCAGCATTTT. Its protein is CASSIGAGANQPQHF.